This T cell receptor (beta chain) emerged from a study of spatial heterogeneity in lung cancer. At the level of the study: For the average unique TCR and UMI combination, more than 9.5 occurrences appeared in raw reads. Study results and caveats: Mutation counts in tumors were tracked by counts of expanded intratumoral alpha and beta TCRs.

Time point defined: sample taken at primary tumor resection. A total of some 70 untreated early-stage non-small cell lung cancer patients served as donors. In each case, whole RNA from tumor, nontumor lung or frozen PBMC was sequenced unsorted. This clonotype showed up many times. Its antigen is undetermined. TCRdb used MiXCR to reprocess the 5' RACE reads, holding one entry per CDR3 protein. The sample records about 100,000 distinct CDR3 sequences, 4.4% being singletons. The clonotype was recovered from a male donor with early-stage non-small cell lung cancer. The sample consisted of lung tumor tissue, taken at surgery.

The CDR3, as DNA: TGTGCCAGCAGACCCCTGTCAGCAACTAATGAAAAACTGTTTTTT. It is translated as CASRPLSATNEKLFF. The V and J genes are TRBV6-5 and TRBJ1-4; D uncertain. The germline V gene has CDR1 MNHEY and CDR2 SVGAGI. V dropped 6 bases and J dropped 0 bases, with 11 bases sitting between them. The length of the CDR3 is 15 residues.